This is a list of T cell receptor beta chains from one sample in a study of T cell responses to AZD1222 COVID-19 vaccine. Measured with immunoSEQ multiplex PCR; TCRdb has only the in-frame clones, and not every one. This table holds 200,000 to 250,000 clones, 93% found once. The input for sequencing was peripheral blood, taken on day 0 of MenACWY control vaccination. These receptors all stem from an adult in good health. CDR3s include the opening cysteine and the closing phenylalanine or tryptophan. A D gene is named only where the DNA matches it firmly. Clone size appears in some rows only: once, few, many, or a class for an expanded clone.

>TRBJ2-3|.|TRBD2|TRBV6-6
CASSSGGSTDTQYF
TGTGCCAGCTCAAGCGGGGGGTCCACAGATACGCAGTATTTT
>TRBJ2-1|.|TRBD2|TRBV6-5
CASSNKRGGPNEQFF
TGTGCCAGCAGTAACAAGCGGGGGGGCCCTAATGAGCAGTTCTTC
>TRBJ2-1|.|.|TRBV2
CASSSNLEQFF
TGTGCCAGCAGTTCTAACCTTGAGCAGTTCTTC
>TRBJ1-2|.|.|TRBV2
CASSVVGTSYGYTF
TGTGCCAGCAGTGTGGTGGGGACTAGCTATGGCTACACCTTC
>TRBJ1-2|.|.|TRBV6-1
CASSYGTTSGYTF
TGTGCCAGCAGTTATGGGACCACGAGTGGCTACACCTTC
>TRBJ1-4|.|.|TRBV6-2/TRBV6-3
CASSPSWGTTNEKLFF
TGTGCCAGCAGTCCCAGTTGGGGGACCACTAATGAAAAACTGTTTTTT
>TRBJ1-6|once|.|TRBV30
CAWSRQLYNSPLHF
TGTGCCTGGAGTCGACAGCTCTATAATTCACCCCTCCACTTT
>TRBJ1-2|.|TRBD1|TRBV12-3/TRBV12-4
CASRGDSSYGYTF
TGTGCCAGCAGGGGGGACAGTTCCTATGGCTACACCTTC
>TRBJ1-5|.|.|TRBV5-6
CASSLGGRGDQPQHF
TGTGCCAGCAGCTTGGGGGGGAGAGGGGATCAGCCCCAGCATTTT
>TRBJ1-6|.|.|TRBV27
CASSLSPRYSPLHF
TGTGCCAGCAGTTTATCTCCACGTTATTCACCCCTCCACTTT
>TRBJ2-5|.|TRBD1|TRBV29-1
CSVDPRGRETQYF
TGCAGCGTTGATCCCAGGGGGCGTGAGACCCAGTACTTC
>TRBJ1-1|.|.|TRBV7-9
CASSLEGRGTEAFF
TGTGCCAGCAGCTTAGAGGGGAGGGGGACTGAAGCTTTCTTT
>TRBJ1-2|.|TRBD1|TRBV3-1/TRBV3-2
CASSRSGTGDGYTF
TGTGCCAGCAGCCGTTCCGGGACAGGGGACGGCTACACCTTC
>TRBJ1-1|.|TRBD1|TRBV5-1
CASSLAPGGYTEAFF
TGCGCCAGCAGCTTGGCACCAGGGGGGTACACTGAAGCTTTCTTT
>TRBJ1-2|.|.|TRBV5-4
CASSQDSFPGYTF
TGTGCCAGCAGCCAGGACAGTTTTCCTGGCTACACCTTC
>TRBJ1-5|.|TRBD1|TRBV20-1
CSASGTGDQPQHF
TGCAGTGCTAGTGGGACAGGGGATCAGCCCCAGCATTTT
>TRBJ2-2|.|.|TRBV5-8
CASSFTGRSTGELFF
TGTGCCAGCAGCTTCACGGGCCGAAGCACCGGGGAGCTGTTTTTT
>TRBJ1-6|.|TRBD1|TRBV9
CASSPLTGGNSPLHF
TGTGCCAGCAGCCCCTTGACAGGGGGCAATTCACCCCTCCACTTT
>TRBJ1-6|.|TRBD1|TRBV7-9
CASSPAGTGNNSPLHF
TGTGCCAGCAGCCCGGCCGGGACAGGGAATAATTCACCCCTCCACTTT
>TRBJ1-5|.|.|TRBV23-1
CASSQTRPAFHHNQPQHF
TGCGCCAGCAGTCAAACCCGCCCAGCGTTCCATCACAATCAGCCCCAGCATTTT